Sequencing of this T cell receptor (beta chain) was carried out in a study of PD-1 blockade in classical Hodgkin lymphoma. Some clones are missing from TCRdb's copy, which holds only in-frame ones; the method was immunoSEQ multiplex PCR. The sample carries 6,500 to 10,000 clones, approximately 86% recorded once. V lost 1 base to trimming and J lost 0 bases, with 7 bases between them. CDR1 is SGHVS and CDR2 is FNYEAQ in the germline V gene. The CDR3 length is 15 residues. There was relapse after autologous stem cell transplantation in every patient, and there was variation in brentuximab vedotin exposure. PBMCs were thawed, and CD8+ T cells were then isolated from them by magnetic negative selection. This clone was counted a single time.

This sequence was found in a human donor with classical Hodgkin lymphoma. The sequencing here drew on CD8+ T cells from blood, taken at baseline. The rearrangement links TRBV7-6 to TRBJ1-3; D not resolved. The CDR3, as DNA: TGTGCCAGCAGCTTAGAGGCCATCTCTGGAAACACCATATATTTT. The encoded protein is CASSLEAISGNTIYF. Using reference TRBV7-6 and TRBJ1-3 for the parts outside the CDR3, the full variable domain is GAGVSQSPRYKVTKRGQDVALRCDPISGHVSLYWYRQALGQGPEFLTYFNYEAQQDKSGLPNDRFSAERPEGSISTLTIQRTEQRDSAMYRCASSLEAISGNTIYFGEGSWLTVV.